Given below is one T cell receptor (beta chain) in context. Antigen specificity is unknown. This record belongs to a study of shared clonotypes between healthy human individuals. About the research overall: Each donor had three CD4 naive, three CD4 memory, two CD8 naive and one CD8 memory plate. Study-wide findings and caveats: The small donor group covered limited genetic and exposure diversity. Generation probabilities were higher for clonotypes shared across all four sorted-subset donors than for unshared ones.

Naive CD8 cells lacked CD45RO and underwent positive selection for CCR7, leaving out terminally differentiated effector memory CD45RA+ cells. The repertoire was sequenced with immunoSEQ multiplex PCR; TCRdb's copy has only in-frame clones and lacks some. The data show under 600,000 clones, roughly 98% seen once. Germline V CDR1 and CDR2: MNHEY, SVGAGI. V was clipped by 0 bases and J by 0 bases, with 10 bases between them. The CDR3 covers 16 residues. The receptor's source is a man younger than 40 in good health. The chain recombines TRBV6-5 with TRBJ2-3; D perhaps matches TRBD1 (6 bases). Sequencing was carried out using naive CD8+ T cells sorted from blood. CDR3 coding DNA: TGTGCCAGCAGTTACTCCCAGGGGTGGAGCACAGATACGCAGTATTTT. It codes for CASSYSQGWSTDTQYF.